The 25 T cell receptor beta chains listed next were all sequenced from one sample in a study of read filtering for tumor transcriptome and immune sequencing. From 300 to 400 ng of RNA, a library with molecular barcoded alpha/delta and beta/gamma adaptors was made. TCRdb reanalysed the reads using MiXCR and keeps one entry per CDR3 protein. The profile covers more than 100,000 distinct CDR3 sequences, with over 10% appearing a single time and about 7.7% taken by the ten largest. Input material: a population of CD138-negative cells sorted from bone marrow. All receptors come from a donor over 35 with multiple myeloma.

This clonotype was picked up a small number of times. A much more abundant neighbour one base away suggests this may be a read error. The CDR3 loop reads CASGRQQGLAGETGELFF. The CDR3 DNA reads as TGCGCCAGCGGCCGCCAGCAGGGACTAGCGGGAGAGACCGGGGAGCTGTTTTTT. This chain connects TRBV4-1 to TRBJ2-2, with 14 bases matching TRBD2. V was pared by 8 bases and J by 5 bases, with 13 bases of the junction left unmatched. Germline CDR1 MGHRA, CDR2 YSYEKL. The CDR3 has 18 residues.

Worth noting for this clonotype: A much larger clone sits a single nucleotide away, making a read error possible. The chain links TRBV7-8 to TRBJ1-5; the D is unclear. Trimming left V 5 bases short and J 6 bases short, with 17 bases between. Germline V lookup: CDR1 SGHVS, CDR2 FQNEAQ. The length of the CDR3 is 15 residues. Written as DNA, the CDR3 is TGTGCCAGCAGCCGGACGAAGGGTAACAGTCAGCCCCAGCATTTT. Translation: CASSRTKGNSQPQHF.

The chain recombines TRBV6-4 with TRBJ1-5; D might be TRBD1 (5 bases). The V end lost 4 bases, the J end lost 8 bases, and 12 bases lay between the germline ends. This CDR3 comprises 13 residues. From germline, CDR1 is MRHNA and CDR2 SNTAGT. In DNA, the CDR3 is TGTGCCAGCAGTGTTACAGGCGGTGAGCCCCAGCATTTT. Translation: CASSVTGGEPQHF.

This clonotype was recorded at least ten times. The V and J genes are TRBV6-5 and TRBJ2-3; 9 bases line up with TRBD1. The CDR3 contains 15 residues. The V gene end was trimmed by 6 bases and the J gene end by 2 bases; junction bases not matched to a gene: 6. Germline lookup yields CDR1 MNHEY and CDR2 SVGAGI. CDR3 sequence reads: CASSGTGILTDTQYF. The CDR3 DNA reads TGTGCCAGCAGCGGGACAGGGATACTCACAGATACGCAGTATTTT.

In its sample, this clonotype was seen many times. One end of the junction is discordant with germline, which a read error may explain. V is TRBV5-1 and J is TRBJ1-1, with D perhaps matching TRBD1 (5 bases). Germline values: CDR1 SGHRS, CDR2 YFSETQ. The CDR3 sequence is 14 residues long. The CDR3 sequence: CASSLGGGGTEAFF. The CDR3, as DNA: TGTGCCAGCAGCTTAGGCGGGGGGGGCACTGAAGCTTTCTTT. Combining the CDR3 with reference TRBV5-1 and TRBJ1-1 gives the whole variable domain KAGVTQTPRYLIKTRGQQVTLSCSPISGHRSVSWYQQTPGQGLQFLFEYFSETQRNKGNFPGRFSGRQFSNSRSEMNVSTLELGDSALYLCASSLGGGGTEAFFGQGTRLTVV.

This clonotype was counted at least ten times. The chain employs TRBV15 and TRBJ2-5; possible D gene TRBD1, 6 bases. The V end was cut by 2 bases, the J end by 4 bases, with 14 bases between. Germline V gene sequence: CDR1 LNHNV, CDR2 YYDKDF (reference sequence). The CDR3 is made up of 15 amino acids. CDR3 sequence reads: CATSRSQGPGETQYF. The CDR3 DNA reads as TGTGCCACCAGCAGAAGTCAGGGGCCGGGAGAGACCCAGTACTTC. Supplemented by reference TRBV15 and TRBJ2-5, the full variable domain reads DAMVIQNPRYQVTQFGKPVTLSCSQTLNHNVMYWYQQKSSQAPKLLFHYYDKDFNNEADTPDNFQSRRPNTSFCFLDIRSPGLGDTAMYLCATSRSQGPGETQYFGPGTRLLVL.

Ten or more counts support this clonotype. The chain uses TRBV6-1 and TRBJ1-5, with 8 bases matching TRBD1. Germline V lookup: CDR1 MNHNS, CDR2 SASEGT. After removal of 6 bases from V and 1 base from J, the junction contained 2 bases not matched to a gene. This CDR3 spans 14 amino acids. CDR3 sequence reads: CASSRQGSNQPQHF. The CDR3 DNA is TGTGCCAGCAGCCGACAGGGGAGCAATCAGCCCCAGCATTTT.

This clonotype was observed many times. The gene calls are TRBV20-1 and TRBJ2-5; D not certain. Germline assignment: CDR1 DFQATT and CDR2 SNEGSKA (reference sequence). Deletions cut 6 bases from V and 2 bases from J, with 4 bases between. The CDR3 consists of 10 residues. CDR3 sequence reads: CSATQETQYF. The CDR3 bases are TGCAGTGCAACTCAAGAGACCCAGTACTTC.

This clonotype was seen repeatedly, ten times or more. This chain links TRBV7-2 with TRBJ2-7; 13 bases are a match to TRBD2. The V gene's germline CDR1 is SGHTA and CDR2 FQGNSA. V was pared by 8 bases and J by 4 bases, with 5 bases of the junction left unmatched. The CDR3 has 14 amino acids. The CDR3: CASRLTSGRYEQYF. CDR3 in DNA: TGTGCCAGCCGGCTGACTAGCGGGAGGTACGAGCAGTACTTC.

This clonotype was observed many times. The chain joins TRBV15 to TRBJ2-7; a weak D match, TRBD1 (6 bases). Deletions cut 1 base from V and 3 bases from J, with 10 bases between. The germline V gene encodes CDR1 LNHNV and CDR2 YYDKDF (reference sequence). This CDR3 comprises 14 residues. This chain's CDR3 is CATSRVKGGYEQYF. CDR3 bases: TGTGCCACCAGCAGAGTCAAAGGGGGCTACGAGCAGTACTTC.

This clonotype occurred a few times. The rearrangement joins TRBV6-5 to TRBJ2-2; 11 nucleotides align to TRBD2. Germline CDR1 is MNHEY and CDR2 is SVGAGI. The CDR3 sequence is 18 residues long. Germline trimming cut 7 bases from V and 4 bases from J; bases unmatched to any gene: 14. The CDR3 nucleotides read TGTGCCAGCACCCCTATAGCGGGAGGGTTGGCGGGCACCGGGGAGCTGTTTTTT. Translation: CASTPIAGGLAGTGELFF.

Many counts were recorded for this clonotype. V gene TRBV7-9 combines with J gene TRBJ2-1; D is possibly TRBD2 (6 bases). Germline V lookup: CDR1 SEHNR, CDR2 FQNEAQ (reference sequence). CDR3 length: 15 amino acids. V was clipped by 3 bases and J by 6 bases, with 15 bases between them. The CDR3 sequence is CASSFVGRRGNEQFF. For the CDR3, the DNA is TGTGCCAGCAGCTTCGTAGGGAGGCGGGGCAATGAGCAGTTCTTC.

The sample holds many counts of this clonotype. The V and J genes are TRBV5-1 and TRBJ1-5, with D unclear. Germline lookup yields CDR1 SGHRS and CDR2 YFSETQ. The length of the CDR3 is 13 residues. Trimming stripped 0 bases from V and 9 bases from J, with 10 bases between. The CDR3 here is CASSLDIRGPQHF. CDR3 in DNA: TGCGCCAGCAGCTTGGACATTCGAGGGCCCCAGCATTTT. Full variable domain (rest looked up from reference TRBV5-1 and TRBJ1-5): KAGVTQTPRYLIKTRGQQVTLSCSPISGHRSVSWYQQTPGQGLQFLFEYFSETQRNKGNFPGRFSGRQFSNSRSEMNVSTLELGDSALYLCASSLDIRGPQHFGDGTRLSIL.

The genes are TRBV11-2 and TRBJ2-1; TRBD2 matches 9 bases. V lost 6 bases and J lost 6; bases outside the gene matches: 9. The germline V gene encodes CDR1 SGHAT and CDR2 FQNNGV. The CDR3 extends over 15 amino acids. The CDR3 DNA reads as TGTGCCAGCAGTTATAGACTAGCGGTCATCAATGAGCAGTTCTTC. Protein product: CASSYRLAVINEQFF.

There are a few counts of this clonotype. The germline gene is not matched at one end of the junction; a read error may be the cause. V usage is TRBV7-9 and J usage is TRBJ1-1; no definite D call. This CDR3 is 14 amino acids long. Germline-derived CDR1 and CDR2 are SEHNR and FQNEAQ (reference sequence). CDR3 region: CVSSPVGYGTEAFF. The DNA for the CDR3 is TGTGTCAGCAGCCCGGTAGGGTACGGCACTGAAGCTTTCTTT. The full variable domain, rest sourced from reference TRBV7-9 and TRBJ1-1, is DTGVSQNPRHKITKRGQNVTFRCDPISEHNRLYWYRQTLGQGPEFLTYFQNEAQLEKSRLLSDRFSAERPKGSFSTLEIQRTEQGDSAMYLCVSSPVGYGTEAFFGQGTRLTVV.

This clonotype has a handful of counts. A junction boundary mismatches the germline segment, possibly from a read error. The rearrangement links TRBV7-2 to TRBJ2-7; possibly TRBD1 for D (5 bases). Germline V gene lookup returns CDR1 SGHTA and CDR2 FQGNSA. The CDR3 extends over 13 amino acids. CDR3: CASSLDRPYERYF. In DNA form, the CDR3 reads TGTGCCAGCAGCTTAGACAGGCCCTACGAGCGGTACTTC.

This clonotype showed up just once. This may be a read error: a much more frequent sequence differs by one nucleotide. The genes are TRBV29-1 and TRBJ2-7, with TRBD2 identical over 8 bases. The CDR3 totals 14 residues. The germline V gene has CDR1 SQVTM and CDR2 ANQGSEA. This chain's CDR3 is CGVGGGGGPGEQYF. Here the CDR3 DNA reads TGCGGCGTTGGGGGCGGCGGGGGGCCCGGCGAGCAGTACTTC.

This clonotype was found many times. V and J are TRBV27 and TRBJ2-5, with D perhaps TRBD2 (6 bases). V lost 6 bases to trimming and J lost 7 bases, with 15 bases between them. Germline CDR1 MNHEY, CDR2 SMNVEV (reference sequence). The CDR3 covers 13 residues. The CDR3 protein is CASSPGLPGTQYF. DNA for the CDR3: TGTGCCAGCAGCCCGGGACTCCCGGGGACCCAGTACTTC.

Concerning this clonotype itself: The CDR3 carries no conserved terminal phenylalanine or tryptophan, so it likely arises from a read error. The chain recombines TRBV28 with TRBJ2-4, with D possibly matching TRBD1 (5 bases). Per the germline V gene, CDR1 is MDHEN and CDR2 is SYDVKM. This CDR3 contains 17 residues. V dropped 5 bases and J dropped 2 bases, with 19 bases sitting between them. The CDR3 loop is CASSASGRDGPKNIQYL. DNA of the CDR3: TGTGCCAGCAGTGCGTCGGGCAGGGATGGACCCAAAAACATTCAGTACCTC.

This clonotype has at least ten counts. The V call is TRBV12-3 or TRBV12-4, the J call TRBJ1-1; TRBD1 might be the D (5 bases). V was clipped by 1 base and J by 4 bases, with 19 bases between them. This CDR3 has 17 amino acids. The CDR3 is CASSLGGVDVAGTEAFF. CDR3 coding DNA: TGTGCCAGCAGTTTAGGGGGGGTGGACGTGGCCGGCACTGAAGCTTTCTTT.

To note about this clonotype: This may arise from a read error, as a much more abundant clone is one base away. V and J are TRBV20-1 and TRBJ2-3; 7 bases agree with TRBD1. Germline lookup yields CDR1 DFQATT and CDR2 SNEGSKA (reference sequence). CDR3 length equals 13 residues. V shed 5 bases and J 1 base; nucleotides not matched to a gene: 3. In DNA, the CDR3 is TGCAGTGCTTTCACAGGGGGCACAGATACGCAGTATTTT. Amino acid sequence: CSAFTGGTDTQYF.

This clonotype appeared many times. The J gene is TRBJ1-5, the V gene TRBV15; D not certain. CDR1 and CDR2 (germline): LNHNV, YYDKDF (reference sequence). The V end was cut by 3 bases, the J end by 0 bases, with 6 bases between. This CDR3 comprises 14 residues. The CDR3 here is CATSRDFSNQPQHF. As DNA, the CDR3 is TGTGCCACCAGCAGGGACTTTAGCAATCAGCCCCAGCATTTT.

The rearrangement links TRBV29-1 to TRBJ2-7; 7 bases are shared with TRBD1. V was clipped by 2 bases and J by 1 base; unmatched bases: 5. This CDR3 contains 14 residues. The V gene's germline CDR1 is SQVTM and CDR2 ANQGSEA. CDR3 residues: CSVESSDRSYEQYF. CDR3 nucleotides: TGCAGCGTTGAATCCTCGGACAGGTCCTACGAGCAGTACTTC.

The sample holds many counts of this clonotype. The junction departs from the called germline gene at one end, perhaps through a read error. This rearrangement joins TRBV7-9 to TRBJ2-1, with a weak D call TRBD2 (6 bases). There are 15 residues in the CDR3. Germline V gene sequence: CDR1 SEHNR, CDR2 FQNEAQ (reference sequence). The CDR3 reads CASSLAVLSYNEQFF. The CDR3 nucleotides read TGTGCCAGCAGTTTAGCGGTACTGTCCTACAATGAGCAGTTCTTC.

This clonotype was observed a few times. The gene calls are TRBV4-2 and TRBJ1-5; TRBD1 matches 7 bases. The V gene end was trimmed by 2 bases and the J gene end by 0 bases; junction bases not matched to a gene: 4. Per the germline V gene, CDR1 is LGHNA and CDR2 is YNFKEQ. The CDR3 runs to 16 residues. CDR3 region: CASSQSTGNSNQPQHF. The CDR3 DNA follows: TGTGCCAGCAGCCAATCGACAGGGAATAGCAATCAGCCCCAGCATTTT.